These T cell receptor beta chains were read from a single sample in a study of shared clonotypes between healthy human individuals. This table comes from immunoSEQ multiplex PCR, and its TCRdb copy is limited to in-frame clones, with some not included. The data contain under 2.5 million clones, around 90% of them singletons. Source material: naive CD4+ T cells from PBMCs. The receptors stem from a man aged 18 to 30 in good health. Some clones in this sample may be carry-over from other donors' samples. Both conserved end residues are part of each CDR3. D genes are given only for firm matches. Clone size appears in some rows only: once, few, many, or a class for an expanded clone.

D,V,J,size,CDR3,DNA
.,TRBV2,TRBJ1-5,.,CASVGLMPNQPQHF,TGTGCCAGCGTGGGGCTGATGCCGAATCAGCCCCAGCATTTT
.,TRBV10-3,TRBJ1-1,.,CAISEWGQANTEAFF,TGTGCCATCAGTGAATGGGGGCAGGCGAACACTGAAGCTTTCTTT
.,TRBV11-2,TRBJ2-1,.,CASSLVRPYNEQFF,TGTGCCAGCAGCTTAGTTCGGCCATACAATGAGCAGTTCTTC
.,TRBV19,TRBJ1-1,.,CATRKSTEAFF,TGTGCCACCAGGAAGAGTACTGAAGCTTTCTTT
.,TRBV27,TRBJ2-3,.,CASSPDGFPTDTQYF,TGTGCCAGCAGTCCGGACGGCTTCCCCACAGATACGCAGTATTTT
.,TRBV28,TRBJ2-1,.,CASSLFERGEQFF,TGTGCCAGCAGTTTATTTGAAAGGGGTGAGCAGTTCTTC
.,TRBV30,TRBJ1-1,.,CAWSPQGNTEAFF,TGTGCCTGGAGTCCCCAGGGGAACACTGAAGCTTTCTTT
.,TRBV20-1,TRBJ2-5,.,CSARRGETQYF,TGCAGTGCTAGAAGGGGGGAGACCCAGTACTTC
TRBD1,TRBV5-4,TRBJ2-7,.,CASSFPGQRYYEQYF,TGTGCCAGCAGCTTCCCGGGACAGAGGTACTACGAGCAGTACTTC
TRBD1,TRBV19,TRBJ2-6,.,CASKGQGFISGANVLTF,TGTGCCAGCAAGGGACAGGGTTTTATCTCTGGGGCCAACGTCCTGACTTTC
TRBD1,TRBV4-2,TRBJ1-2,once,CASKTQGASLDGYTF,TGTGCCAGCAAGACACAGGGGGCGTCTTTGGATGGCTACACCTTC
TRBD1,TRBV9,TRBJ2-2,.,CASSVGTANTGELFF,TGTGCCAGCAGCGTCGGGACAGCGAACACCGGGGAGCTGTTTTTT